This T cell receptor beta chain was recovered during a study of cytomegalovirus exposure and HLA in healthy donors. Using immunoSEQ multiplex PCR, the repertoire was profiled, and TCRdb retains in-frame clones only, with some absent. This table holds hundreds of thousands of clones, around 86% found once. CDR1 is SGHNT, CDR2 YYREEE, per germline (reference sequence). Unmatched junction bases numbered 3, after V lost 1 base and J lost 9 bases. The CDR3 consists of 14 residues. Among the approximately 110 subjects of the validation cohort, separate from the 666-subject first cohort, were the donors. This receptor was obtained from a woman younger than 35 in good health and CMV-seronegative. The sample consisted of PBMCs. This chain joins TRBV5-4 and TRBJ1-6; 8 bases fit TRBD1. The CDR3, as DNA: TGTGCCAGCAGCTTGTTACAGGGGGGTTCACCCCTCCACTTT. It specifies CASSLLQGGSPLHF.